The text below deals with one TCR beta chain. Germline assignment: CDR1 SGHNT and CDR2 YYREEE (reference sequence). Trimming removed 0 bases at V and 1 base at J, with 5 bases between. The CDR3 has 13 residues. The data were obtained in a study of blood T cell repertoires in COVID-19. TCRdb's table, derived via immunoSEQ multiplex PCR, lists solely in-frame clones and lacks some. The sample includes some 130,000 clones, around nine tenths of them seen just once. The receptor was isolated from a woman aged 70 to 79 with COVID-19, enrolled during active disease. Specimen: peripheral blood. This chain uses TRBV5-4 with TRBJ2-7; D uncertain. CDR3 residues: CASSLGHSYEQYF. The DNA for the CDR3 is TGTGCCAGCAGCTTGGGACATTCCTACGAGCAGTACTTC.